This paragraph reports one T cell receptor (beta chain). Original processing methods: Reference gene primers were amplified, and this amplification served to estimate nucleated cell counts. The data were produced by immunoSEQ multiplex PCR, yet TCRdb's version contains in-frame clones alone and is incomplete. V, J and clone size are taken as reported in that table, and D and trimming were inferred from the DNA itself. The sample lists 350,000 to 450,000 clones; roughly 85% were seen once. This record belongs to a study of blood T cell repertoires in COVID-19. Study-level background: Collection of acute and convalescent COVID-19 samples took place in the United States, Italy and Spain. PBMCs, B-cell-depleted T cells, or T cells were the source of the cDNA or gDNA that made up the material.

The TCR was taken from a woman between 18 and 29 years old with acute or convalescent COVID-19. The sample consisted of peripheral blood.

The CDR3 reads CARVAGGLCYNEQFF. CDR3 nucleotides: TGTGCCAGGGTAGCGGGAGGTCTCTGCTACAATGAGCAGTTCTTC. This chain connects TRBV27 to TRBJ2-1; 10 nucleotides agree with TRBD2. CDR3 size: 15 residues. Per the germline V gene, CDR1 is MNHEY and CDR2 is SMNVEV (reference sequence). V lost 9 bases and J lost 3; bases outside the gene matches: 8.